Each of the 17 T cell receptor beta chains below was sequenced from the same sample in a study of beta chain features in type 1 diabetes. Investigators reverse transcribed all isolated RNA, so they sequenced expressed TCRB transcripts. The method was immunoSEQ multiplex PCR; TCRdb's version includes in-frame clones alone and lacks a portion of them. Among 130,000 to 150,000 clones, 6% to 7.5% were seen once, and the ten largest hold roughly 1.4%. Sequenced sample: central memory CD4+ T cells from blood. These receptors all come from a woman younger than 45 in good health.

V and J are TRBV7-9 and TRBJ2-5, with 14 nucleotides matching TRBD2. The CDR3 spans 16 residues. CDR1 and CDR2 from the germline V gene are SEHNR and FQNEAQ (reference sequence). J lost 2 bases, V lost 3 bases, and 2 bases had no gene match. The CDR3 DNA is TGTGCCAGCAGCTTCCGGACTAGCGGGAGGCAAGAGACCCAGTACTTC. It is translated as CASSFRTSGRQETQYF.

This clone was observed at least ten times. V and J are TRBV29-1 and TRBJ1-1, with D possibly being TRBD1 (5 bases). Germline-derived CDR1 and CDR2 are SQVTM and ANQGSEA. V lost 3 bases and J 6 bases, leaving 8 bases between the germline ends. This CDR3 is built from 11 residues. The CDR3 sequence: CSVDRGAEAFF. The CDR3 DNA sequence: TGCAGCGTTGACCGGGGGGCTGAAGCTTTCTTT.

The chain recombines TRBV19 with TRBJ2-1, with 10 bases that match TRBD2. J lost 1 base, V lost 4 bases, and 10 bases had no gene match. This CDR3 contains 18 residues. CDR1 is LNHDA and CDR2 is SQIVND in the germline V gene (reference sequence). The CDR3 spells CASSSPSGSFGSYNEQFF. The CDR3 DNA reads TGTGCCAGTAGTAGCCCTAGCGGGAGTTTCGGGTCCTACAATGAGCAGTTCTTC.

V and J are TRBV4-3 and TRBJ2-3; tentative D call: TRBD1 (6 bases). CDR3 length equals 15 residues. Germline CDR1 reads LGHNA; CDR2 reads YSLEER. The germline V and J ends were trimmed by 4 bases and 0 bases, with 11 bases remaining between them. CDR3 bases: TGCGCCAGCAGCCGCCGGGACAAGAGCACAGATACGCAGTATTTT. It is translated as CASSRRDKSTDTQYF.

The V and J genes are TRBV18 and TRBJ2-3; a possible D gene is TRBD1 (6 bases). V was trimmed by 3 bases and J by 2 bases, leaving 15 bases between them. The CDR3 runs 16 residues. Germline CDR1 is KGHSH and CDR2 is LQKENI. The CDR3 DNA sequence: TGTGCCAGCTCACCTCCTCGGGGACAACTCACAGATACGCAGTATTTT. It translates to CASSPPRGQLTDTQYF.

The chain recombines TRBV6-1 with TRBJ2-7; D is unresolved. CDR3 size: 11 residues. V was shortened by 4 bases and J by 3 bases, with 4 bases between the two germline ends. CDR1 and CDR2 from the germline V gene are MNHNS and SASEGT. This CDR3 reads CASSVNYEQYF. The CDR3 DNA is TGTGCCAGCAGTGTCAACTACGAGCAGTACTTC.

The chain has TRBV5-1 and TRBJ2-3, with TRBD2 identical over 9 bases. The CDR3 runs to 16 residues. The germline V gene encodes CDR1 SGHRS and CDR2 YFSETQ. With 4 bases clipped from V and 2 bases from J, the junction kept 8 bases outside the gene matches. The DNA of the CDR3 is TGCGCCAGCAGCAGGACTTTAGCGGGAGTCACAGATACGCAGTATTTT. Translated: CASSRTLAGVTDTQYF.

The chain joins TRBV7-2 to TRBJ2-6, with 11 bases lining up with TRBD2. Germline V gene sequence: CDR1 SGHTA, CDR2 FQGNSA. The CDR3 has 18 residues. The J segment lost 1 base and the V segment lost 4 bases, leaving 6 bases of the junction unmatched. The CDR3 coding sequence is TGTGCCAGCAGCTCCTCCGGGACTAGCGGTTCTGGGGCCAACGTCCTGACTTTC. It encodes CASSSSGTSGSGANVLTF.

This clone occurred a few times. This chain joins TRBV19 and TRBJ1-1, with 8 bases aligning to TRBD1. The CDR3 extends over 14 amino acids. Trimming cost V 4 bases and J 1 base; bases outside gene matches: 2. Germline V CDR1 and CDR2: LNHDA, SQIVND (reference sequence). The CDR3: CASSRGQGNTEAFF. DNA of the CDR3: TGTGCCAGTAGTAGAGGACAGGGGAACACTGAAGCTTTCTTT. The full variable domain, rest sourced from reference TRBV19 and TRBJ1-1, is DGGITQSPKYLFRKEGQNVTLSCEQNLNHDAMYWYRQDPGQGLRLIYYSQIVNDFQKGDIAEGYSVSREKKESFPLTVTSAQKNPTAFYLCASSRGQGNTEAFFGQGTRLTVV.

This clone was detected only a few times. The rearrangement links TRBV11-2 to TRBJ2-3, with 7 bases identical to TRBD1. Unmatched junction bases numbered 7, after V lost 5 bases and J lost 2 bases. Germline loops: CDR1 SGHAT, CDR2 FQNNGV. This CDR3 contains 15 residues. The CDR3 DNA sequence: TGTGCCAGCAGCCCGTATGGGACAGCCACAGATACGCAGTATTTT. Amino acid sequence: CASSPYGTATDTQYF.

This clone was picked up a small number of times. The CDR3 DNA reads TGTGCCAGCAGCGTAGCGCCCGGGACTAAGTACAATGAGCAGTTCTTC. Protein sequence: CASSVAPGTKYNEQFF. The chain joins TRBV9 to TRBJ2-1; 7 nucleotides align to TRBD2. The CDR3 spans 16 residues. J was trimmed by 4 bases and V by 0 bases; bases with no gene match: 7. Germline loops: CDR1 SGDLS, CDR2 YYNGEE.

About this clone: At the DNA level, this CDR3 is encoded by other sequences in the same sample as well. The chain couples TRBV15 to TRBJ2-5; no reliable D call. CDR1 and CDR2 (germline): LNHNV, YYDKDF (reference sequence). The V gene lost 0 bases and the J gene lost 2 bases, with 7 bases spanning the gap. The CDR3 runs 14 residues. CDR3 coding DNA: TGTGCCACCAGCAGAGATCGAGGTCAAGAGACCCAGTACTTC. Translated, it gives CATSRDRGQETQYF.

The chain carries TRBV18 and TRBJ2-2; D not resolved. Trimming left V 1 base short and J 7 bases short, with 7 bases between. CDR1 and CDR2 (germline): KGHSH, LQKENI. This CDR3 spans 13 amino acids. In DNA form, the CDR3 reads TGTGCCAGCTCACCACAATCTAGCGGGGAGCTGTTTTTT. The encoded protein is CASSPQSSGELFF.

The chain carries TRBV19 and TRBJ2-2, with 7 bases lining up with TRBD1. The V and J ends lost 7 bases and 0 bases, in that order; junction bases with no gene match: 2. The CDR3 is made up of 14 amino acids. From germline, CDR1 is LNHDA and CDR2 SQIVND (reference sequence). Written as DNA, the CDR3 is TGTGCCAGTAATGGACAGGCGAACACCGGGGAGCTGTTTTTT. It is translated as CASNGQANTGELFF.

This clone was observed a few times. The CDR3 nucleotides are TGTGCCAGCAGAAACGGGGGGGGTGAGCAGTTCTTC. The encoded protein is CASRNGGGEQFF. The rearrangement links TRBV6-5 to TRBJ2-1, with 8 bases matching TRBD2. Looked up from germline, CDR1 is MNHEY and CDR2 is SVGAGI. The ends lost 6 bases at V and 9 bases at J; junction bases unmatched: 4. The CDR3 runs to 12 residues.

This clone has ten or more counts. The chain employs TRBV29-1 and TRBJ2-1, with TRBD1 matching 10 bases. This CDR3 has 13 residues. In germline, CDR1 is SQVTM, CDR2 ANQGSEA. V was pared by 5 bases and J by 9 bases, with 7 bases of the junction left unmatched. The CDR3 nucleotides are TGCAGCGTTAGGAGACAGGGGGCGCGTGAGCAGTTCTTC. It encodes CSVRRQGAREQFF.

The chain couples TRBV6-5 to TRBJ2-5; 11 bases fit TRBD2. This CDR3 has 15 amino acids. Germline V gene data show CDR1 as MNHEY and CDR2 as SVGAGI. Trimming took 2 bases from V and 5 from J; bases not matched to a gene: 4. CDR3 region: CASSYHSGRGETQYF. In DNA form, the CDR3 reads TGTGCCAGCAGTTACCATAGCGGGAGGGGGGAGACCCAGTACTTC.